The sequence of this TCR beta chain was determined in a study of T cell responses to AZD1222 COVID-19 vaccine (dated by TCRdb to the early 2020s). About the full investigation: AZD1222 recipients with second doses at about 4 weeks or about 12 weeks were pooled, because spike-specific TCR depth and breadth did not differ between schedules. TCR sequencing covered 233 trial participants: about 210 given two doses of AZD1222 and 26 given two doses of MenACWY control vaccine. Trial participants were enrolled by age into 18-55, 56-69 and 70-plus year subgroups, with approximately 150, 30 and 60 TCR-sequenced participants respectively. The study at large found these results: Reportedly, close to half of the unique spike-specific TCRs recognized epitopes lying outside the regions that are mutated in the B.1.351 and B.1.1.7 variants. Spike-specific TCR breadth and depth rose significantly after two AZD1222 doses compared with day 0 and with MenACWY recipients. Because no day 14 peak-response samples were available, repertoires were characterized only after the peak T cell response. In the small 56-69-year group, the increase in depth fell short of significance, most likely because of low power. Vaccine-associated CD4 TCRs spanned the whole spike protein, with dominant responses in regions 160-218 and 743-854. Participants were mostly white British, with more females than males. The authors suggested clonal diversity may have been underestimated. Conclusions about previously exposed vaccinees are limited, since just six AZD1222 recipients were seropositive for SARS-CoV-2 at baseline.

The CDR3 regions of human TCRbeta chains were analyzed by immunosequencing. Per the original workflow: Repertoire TCRs were checked for matches against a reference library of SARS-CoV-2-specific TCRs that had been generated using the MIRA antigen-specificity platform. Breadth was defined as the fraction of unique TCRs that were SARS-CoV-2-associated. Depth was defined as the fraction of total T cells that were SARS-CoV-2-associated. Each spike-specific TCR was assigned to its reactive spike region and to a CD4 or CD8 class using the MIRA data. Log10-transformed breadth and depth values were compared by one-way ANOVA with Sidak's multiple comparisons tests. TCRdb limited this immuneACCESS table to in-frame rearrangements with V and J called. A share of clones is missing; checked studies link under half to unresolved V genes, and the rest is unexplained. Clone size and V and J calls were adopted from that table, with D and trimming inferred from the DNA. Counted in this sample were roughly 180,000 clones; approximately 86% of them appeared once. The top ten hold 2.6% of the sample.

As for this clone: Its recognized antigen is unknown. No base quality information exists; no much larger clone differs at one position.

In the germline V gene, CDR1 corresponds to SGHTA and CDR2 to FQGNSA. The CDR3 contains 14 residues, cysteine and phenylalanine counted. Solely the CDR3 DNA is kept, with 42 bases framed from the first base. Trimming at the junction amounts to 2 bases on V and 1 base on J, and the germline ends lie 8 bases apart. The sample's time point label is to be understood as: baseline before first vaccination. The vaccinee samples were drawn from two UK trials, COV001 and COV002, one of which was a single-blind randomized controlled phase 2/3 trial testing AZD1222 (ChAdOx1 nCoV-19) in healthy adults. For TCRbeta chain sequencing, PBMC samples from trial participants were taken at day 0 and at day 28 after the second dose.

The source was peripheral blood, collected on day 0 of AZD1222 vaccination. Recombination linked TRBV7-2 to TRBJ1-1; D gene: possibly TRBD1, on 5 matching bases. The source of this sequence is an adult in good health. The sequenced DNA: TGTGCCAGCAGCTTACAGGGAAGGAACACTGAAGCTTTCTTT. This translates into CASSLQGRNTEAFF. The full variable domain, with segments outside the CDR3 supplied by the reference TRBV7-2 and TRBJ1-1 proteins, appears as GAGVSQSPSNKVTEKGKDVELRCDPISGHTALYWYRQSLGQGLEFLIYFQGNSAPDKSGLPSDRFSAERTGGSVSTLTIQRTQQEDSAVYLCASSLQGRNTEAFFGQGTRLTVV.